The 32 T cell receptor beta chains in this list originate from one sample, sequenced in a study of shared clonotypes between healthy human individuals. Repertoires were generated with immunoSEQ multiplex PCR, while TCRdb's copy carries only in-frame clones and drops some. The sample includes roughly 640,000 clones, roughly 97% of them seen just once. The sequenced sample consisted of naive CD4+ T cells sorted from blood. As to subset: CD45RA+ positively selected. Every receptor here comes from a woman aged 30 to 39 in good health.

The rearrangement joins TRBV10-2 to TRBJ1-1; 8 bases are shared with TRBD1. CDR3 size: 14 residues. The V gene end was trimmed by 2 bases and the J gene end by 4 bases; junction bases not matched to a gene: 3. CDR1 is WSHSY and CDR2 is SAAADI in the germline V gene. The CDR3 DNA reads as TGCGCCAGCAGTGAGCGGACAGGGACCACTGAAGCTTTCTTT. It is translated as CASSERTGTTEAFF.

The rearrangement joins TRBV6-1 to TRBJ2-3; TRBD2 aligns across 8 bases. V was pared by 6 bases and J by 3 bases, with 5 bases of the junction left unmatched. CDR3 length: 14 amino acids. In germline, CDR1 is MNHNS, CDR2 SASEGT. The CDR3 region has the DNA TGTGCCAGCAGGGGAGCTAGCGGGACAGATACGCAGTATTTT. Its protein product is CASRGASGTDTQYF.

The V call is TRBV28, the J call TRBJ1-6; the D gene is possibly TRBD1 (6 bases). The CDR3 spans 16 residues. V lost 6 bases to trimming and J lost 0 bases, with 12 bases between them. Germline loops: CDR1 MDHEN, CDR2 SYDVKM. CDR3 loop: CASRQGSSSYNSPLHF. The CDR3 DNA sequence: TGTGCCAGCAGGCAGGGGTCAAGCTCCTATAATTCACCCCTCCACTTT.

This clone was detected only a few times. J is TRBJ1-2 and V is TRBV6-5, with 8 bases fitting TRBD1. The germline V gene encodes CDR1 MNHEY and CDR2 SVGAGI. CDR3 length equals 12 residues. Trimming removed 6 bases from V and 7 bases from J; junction bases left unmatched: 4. CDR3 sequence: CASRPDRGGYTF. The CDR3 DNA reads as TGTGCCAGCAGACCCGACAGGGGTGGCTACACCTTC.

V usage is TRBV11-3 and J usage is TRBJ2-2, with a weak D call TRBD1 (6 bases). V dropped 5 bases and J dropped 6 bases, with 10 bases sitting between them. The CDR3 runs to 13 residues. CDR1 SGHNT and CDR2 YENEEA come from the germline V gene. Here the CDR3 DNA reads TGTGCCAGCAGCCTCGAGGGGGCCGGGGAGCTGTTTTTT. This gives the protein CASSLEGAGELFF.

This chain links TRBV27 with TRBJ1-3; D gene uncertain. The CDR3 extends over 14 amino acids. CDR1 and CDR2 (germline): MNHEY, SMNVEV (reference sequence). V gave up 6 bases and J gave up 4 bases, with 13 bases separating them. CDR3 sequence (DNA): TGTGCCAGCAGACGACATGAGGCGGGAAACACCATATATTTT. Its translation: CASRRHEAGNTIYF.

This clone was seen more than once but under ten times. The chain joins TRBV15 to TRBJ1-2, with a possible D match to TRBD1 (6 bases). CDR1 and CDR2 (germline): LNHNV, YYDKDF (reference sequence). The CDR3 contains 14 residues. V was pared by 5 bases and J by 5 bases, with 15 bases between. The DNA of the CDR3 is TGTGCCACCAGCGACCTAGGGGGGGAGTATGGCTACACCTTC. Its translation: CATSDLGGEYGYTF.

The CDR3 DNA follows: TGCGCCAGCAGCTTGGCCTCGACAGGCCCATCCTACGAGCAGTACTTC. Translating it yields CASSLASTGPSYEQYF. This rearrangement joins TRBV5-1 to TRBJ2-7, with TRBD1 as a possible D gene (6 bases). V shed 0 bases and J shed 1 base, with 14 bases lying between them. Looked up from germline, CDR1 is SGHRS and CDR2 is YFSETQ. The CDR3 loop spans 16 amino acids.

CDR3 coding DNA: TGTGCCAGCAGTGTCGTGGCCACAACCGGGGAGCTGTTTTTT. As protein: CASSVVATTGELFF. V and J are TRBV2 and TRBJ2-2; D is unresolved. This CDR3 has 14 residues. Germline CDR1 is SNHLY and CDR2 is FYNNEI. Between the trimmed V and J ends, which lost 4 bases and 5 bases, there was a span of 11 bases.

The J gene is TRBJ1-5, the V gene TRBV6-1; 7 bases map to TRBD1. V lost 6 bases, J lost 4 bases, and 6 bases stayed unmatched. Germline CDR1 is MNHNS and CDR2 is SASEGT. This CDR3 spans 14 amino acids. CDR3 DNA sequence: TGTGCCAGCAGCATGACAGGGACGAATCAGCCCCAGCATTTT. It yields the protein CASSMTGTNQPQHF.

The rearrangement uses TRBV27 and TRBJ1-5; no reliable D call. The CDR3 has 16 residues. Germline values: CDR1 MNHEY, CDR2 SMNVEV (reference sequence). Trimming removed 4 bases from V and 5 bases from J, with 18 bases in between. The CDR3 coding sequence is TGTGCCAGCAGTTCCCGGGCCATACTCACTTATCAGCCCCAGCATTTT. Translated, it gives CASSSRAILTYQPQHF.

The chain uses TRBV27 and TRBJ2-3; perhaps TRBD2 as D (5 bases). V was cut by 6 bases and J by 3 bases, with 16 bases left in between. The CDR3 contains 15 residues. The germline CDR1 and CDR2 sequences are MNHEY and SMNVEV (reference sequence). CDR3 residues: CASRRQVGATDTQYF. DNA for the CDR3: TGTGCCAGCAGGCGCCAGGTGGGAGCTACAGATACGCAGTATTTT.

The chain carries TRBV28 and TRBJ1-1, with D possibly being TRBD1 (6 bases). CDR1 and CDR2 (germline): MDHEN, SYDVKM. The CDR3 has 13 amino acids. V gave up 8 bases and J gave up 0 bases, with 10 bases separating them. This CDR3 reads CASHRVMNTEAFF. The CDR3 DNA follows: TGTGCCAGCCACAGGGTAATGAACACTGAAGCTTTCTTT. Based on the CDR3 plus reference TRBV28 and TRBJ1-1, the full variable domain is DVKVTQSSRYLVKRTGEKVFLECVQDMDHENMFWYRQDPGLGLRLIYFSYDVKMKEKGDIPEGYSVSREKKERFSLILESASTNQTSMYLCASHRVMNTEAFFGQGTRLTVV.

DNA of the CDR3: TGTGCCAGCAATCAAAGGTTGGGGATTTATCAGCCCCAGCATTTT. As protein: CASNQRLGIYQPQHF. This chain connects TRBV28 to TRBJ1-5; D is unresolved. This CDR3 is 15 amino acids long. Germline CDR1 is MDHEN and CDR2 is SYDVKM. The V end lost 7 bases, the J end lost 5 bases, and 18 bases lay between the germline ends.

The chain uses TRBV21-1 and TRBJ2-1; TRBD2, as called in the table, went unchecked against the DNA. TRBV21-1 is a listed pseudogene. CDR3 size: 19 residues. CDR3 DNA: TGTGCCAGCAGCAAACGGACGCGGGGGGGCGGGAGCTCCTACAATGAGCAGTTCTTC. It translates to CASSKRTRGGGSSYNEQFF.

This clone was recorded once. The J gene is TRBJ2-7, the V gene TRBV5-5, with D perhaps matching TRBD1 or TRBD2 (5 bases each). Germline V gene lookup returns CDR1 SGHKS and CDR2 YYEKEE (reference sequence). Trimming stripped 0 bases from V and 5 bases from J, with 12 bases between. CDR3 length: 14 amino acids. CDR3 in amino acids: CASSLVGGDHEQYF. CDR3 bases: TGTGCCAGCAGCTTGGTTGGGGGAGACCACGAGCAGTACTTC.

The V and J genes are TRBV4-1 and TRBJ2-7, with 7 nucleotides matching TRBD1. V was pared by 5 bases and J by 1 base, with 5 bases of the junction left unmatched. This CDR3 comprises 14 residues. Per germline, CDR1 MGHRA and CDR2 YSYEKL. The CDR3 coding sequence is TGCGCCAGCAGCACCGGGACAGCTTCCTACGAGCAGTACTTC. Amino acids: CASSTGTASYEQYF.

V usage is TRBV28 and J usage is TRBJ2-7; D may match TRBD1 or TRBD2 (5 bases each). V was trimmed by 5 bases and J by 5 bases, leaving 19 bases between them. Germline V gene lookup returns CDR1 MDHEN and CDR2 SYDVKM. The CDR3 is made up of 15 amino acids. DNA of the CDR3: TGTGCCAGCAGTCAGGGACGGACCACCCCTAACGAGCAGTACTTC. Its translation: CASSQGRTTPNEQYF. Complete variable domain (other parts from reference TRBV28 and TRBJ2-7): DVKVTQSSRYLVKRTGEKVFLECVQDMDHENMFWYRQDPGLGLRLIYFSYDVKMKEKGDIPEGYSVSREKKERFSLILESASTNQTSMYLCASSQGRTTPNEQYFGPGTRLTVT.

The genes are TRBV12-5 and TRBJ2-1; 14 nucleotides match TRBD2. V trimming: 1 base; J trimming: 1 base; junction bases outside the gene matches: 9. Per germline, CDR1 LGHNT and CDR2 FRNRAP. CDR3 length: 20 amino acids. The CDR3 nucleotides read TGTGCTAGTGGTTTGGCCCTGACTAGCGGGAGGGCCCCGTCCTACAATGAGCAGTTCTTC. As protein: CASGLALTSGRAPSYNEQFF. Variable domain in full (rest from reference TRBV12-5 and TRBJ2-1): DARVTQTPRHKVTEMGQEVTMRCQPILGHNTVFWYRQTMMQGLELLAYFRNRAPLDDSGMPKDRFSAEMPDATLATLKIQPSEPRDSAVYFCASGLALTSGRAPSYNEQFFGPGTRLTVL.

This chain joins TRBV7-3 and TRBJ1-1; D is uncertain. V lost 5 bases to trimming and J lost 1 base, with 8 bases between them. Per the germline V gene, CDR1 is SGHTA and CDR2 is FQGTGA. The CDR3 runs to 13 residues. The CDR3 region has the DNA TGTGCCAGCAGCCCCACGCAGAACACTGAAGCTTTCTTT. Translated: CASSPTQNTEAFF. The entire variable domain, with the rest obtained from reference TRBV7-3 and TRBJ1-1, is as follows: GAGVSQTPSNKVTEKGKYVELRCDPISGHTALYWYRQSLGQGPEFLIYFQGTGAADDSGLPNDRFFAVRPEGSVSTLKIQRTERGDSAVYLCASSPTQNTEAFFGQGTRLTVV.

This clone has just one count. The chain has TRBV28 and TRBJ2-7; D is ambiguous. The CDR3 is 14 residues long. V was cut by 8 bases and J by 0 bases, with 14 bases left in between. Germline V gene lookup returns CDR1 MDHEN and CDR2 SYDVKM. The CDR3 loop is CASVQPGSSYEQYF. In DNA, the CDR3 is TGTGCCAGCGTCCAACCGGGTTCCTCCTACGAGCAGTACTTC. Looking up the rest from reference TRBV28 and TRBJ2-7 gives the full variable domain: DVKVTQSSRYLVKRTGEKVFLECVQDMDHENMFWYRQDPGLGLRLIYFSYDVKMKEKGDIPEGYSVSREKKERFSLILESASTNQTSMYLCASVQPGSSYEQYFGPGTRLTVT.

This clone was found a few times. The V call is TRBV6-5, the J call TRBJ2-7; D is possibly TRBD1 (6 bases). V lost 5 bases, J lost 3 bases, and 11 bases lay in between. This CDR3 is built from 13 residues. Germline V gives CDR1 MNHEY, CDR2 SVGAGI. The CDR3 DNA sequence: TGTGCCAGCAGTCCCCGACAGGTCTACGAGCAGTACTTC. It codes for CASSPRQVYEQYF.

The chain uses TRBV27 and TRBJ1-5; D gene unclear. CDR3 length: 15 residues. The germline gives CDR1 MNHEY, CDR2 SMNVEV (reference sequence). Trimming took off 6 bases at V and 3 bases at J, with 15 bases between the two ends. The CDR3 nucleotides read TGTGCCAGCAGCCCGACGCCGGGGTACAATCAGCCCCAGCATTTT. Amino acid sequence: CASSPTPGYNQPQHF.

The chain recombines TRBV5-4 with TRBJ1-6, with a possible D match to TRBD1 (5 bases). Between the trimmed V and J ends, which lost 4 bases and 7 bases, there was a span of 12 bases. This CDR3 has 14 residues. Germline values: CDR1 SGHNT, CDR2 YYREEE (reference sequence). The CDR3 region is CASSLQGWNSPLHF. The DNA for the CDR3 is TGTGCCAGCAGCCTGCAGGGTTGGAATTCACCCCTCCACTTT.

This chain links TRBV2 with TRBJ1-5; D is possibly TRBD1 (6 bases). Germline loops: CDR1 SNHLY, CDR2 FYNNEI. This CDR3 has 15 residues. The germline V and J ends were trimmed by 7 bases and 7 bases, with 20 bases remaining between them. The CDR3 bases are TGTGCCAGCAACATACAGGGAGGACGGGGACAGCCCCAGCATTTT. This translates into CASNIQGGRGQPQHF.

The CDR3 here is CASSPDRDRVNNEQFF. The CDR3 DNA reads TGTGCCAGCTCACCGGACCGGGACAGGGTGAACAATGAGCAGTTCTTC. The rearrangement links TRBV18 to TRBJ2-1; 9 nucleotides match TRBD1. The ends lost 3 bases at V and 5 bases at J; junction bases unmatched: 8. The CDR3 sequence is 16 residues long. Germline CDR1 and CDR2: KGHSH and LQKENI.

The count of this clone is one. V gene TRBV6-1 combines with J gene TRBJ1-4; D gene ambiguous. The V end lost 7 bases, the J end lost 5 bases, and 5 bases lay between the germline ends. Germline CDR1 is MNHNS and CDR2 is SASEGT. The CDR3 loop spans 11 amino acids. DNA of the CDR3: TGTGCCAGCACCCGGAATGAAAAACTGTTTTTT. Translation gives CASTRNEKLFF.

The chain links TRBV7-3 to TRBJ2-2; D is ambiguous. From germline, CDR1 is SGHTA and CDR2 FQGTGA. The CDR3 is made up of 16 amino acids. V was shortened by 1 base and J by 2 bases, with 11 bases between the two germline ends. The CDR3 sequence is CASSLNPTANTGELFF. The CDR3 nucleotides are TGTGCCAGCAGCTTAAACCCGACCGCTAACACCGGGGAGCTGTTTTTT.

The gene calls are TRBV2 and TRBJ1-2, with TRBD1 as a possible D gene (5 bases). With 6 bases removed from V and 4 bases from J, the gap between germline ends came to 9 bases. CDR3 size: 12 residues. Germline V lookup: CDR1 SNHLY, CDR2 FYNNEI. The CDR3 here is CASSRESYGYTF. The CDR3 DNA is TGTGCCAGCAGCAGGGAATCCTATGGCTACACCTTC.

This chain uses TRBV4-1 with TRBJ2-6; D ambiguous. The V end lost 0 bases, the J end lost 0 bases, and 21 bases lay between the germline ends. From germline, CDR1 is MGHRA and CDR2 YSYEKL. This CDR3 comprises 21 residues. In DNA, the CDR3 is TGCGCCAGCAGCCAAGACTATTGGACGAATCTTTTTTCCTCTGGGGCCAACGTCCTGACTTTC. Protein: CASSQDYWTNLFSSGANVLTF.

V usage is TRBV27 and J usage is TRBJ2-7; D perhaps matches TRBD2 (7 bases). The CDR3 spans 14 residues. Trimming removed 3 bases from V and 6 bases from J, with 15 bases in between. Looked up from germline, CDR1 is MNHEY and CDR2 is SMNVEV (reference sequence). The CDR3 nucleotides read TGTGCCAGCAGTTTCCGGGGGGCGCGGGCCGAGCAGTACTTC. It codes for CASSFRGARAEQYF.

The V and J genes are TRBV7-2 and TRBJ2-7; 10 positions agree with TRBD2. The CDR3 totals 13 residues. Germline V gene lookup returns CDR1 SGHTA and CDR2 FQGNSA. J lost 6 bases, V lost 4 bases, and 3 bases had no gene match. CDR3 nucleotides: TGTGCCAGCAGCTGGATAGCGGGAGGCGAGCAGTACTTC. Residues: CASSWIAGGEQYF.